One and the same sample provided the 17 T cell receptor beta chains below, sequenced in a study of blood T cell repertoires in COVID-19. The assay was immunoSEQ multiplex PCR, and TCRdb's table has in-frame clones only and misses some. This table has about 170,000 clones, about 80% appearing once. The specimen sequenced was peripheral blood. These receptors originate from an elderly woman with acute or convalescent COVID-19.

The chain combines TRBV19 with TRBJ1-5; a possible D gene is TRBD1 (6 bases). This CDR3 comprises 15 residues. Germline-derived CDR1 and CDR2 are LNHDA and SQIVND (reference sequence). Trimming shortened V by 10 bases and J by 0 bases, and 16 bases separated the two germline ends. The CDR3 region has the DNA TGTGCCACTCGGACAGAAGCATATAGCAATCAGCCCCAGCATTTT. This gives the protein CATRTEAYSNQPQHF. The full variable domain, in which reference TRBV19 and TRBJ1-5 provide the parts outside the CDR3, is DGGITQSPKYLFRKEGQNVTLSCEQNLNHDAMYWYRQDPGQGLRLIYYSQIVNDFQKGDIAEGYSVSREKKESFPLTVTSAQKNPTAFYLCATRTEAYSNQPQHFGDGTRLSIL.

V gene TRBV30 combines with J gene TRBJ1-4; possibly TRBD1 for D (6 bases). This CDR3 region has 15 residues. Germline lookup yields CDR1 GTSNPN and CDR2 SVGIG (reference sequence). V was clipped by 2 bases and J by 0 bases, with 10 bases between them. CDR3 in DNA: TGTGCCTGGAGTTATGGACAGTCAACTAATGAAAAACTGTTTTTT. It specifies CAWSYGQSTNEKLFF.

The gene calls are TRBV9 and TRBJ2-2, with a possible D match to TRBD2 (5 bases). CDR3 length: 15 residues. The germline V gene encodes CDR1 SGDLS and CDR2 YYNGEE. V dropped 3 bases and J dropped 7 bases, with 16 bases sitting between them. The CDR3 bases are TGTGCCAGCAGCGCGAGGACTGCTGCGGGCGGGGAGCTGTTTTTT. It codes for CASSARTAAGGELFF.

The V call is TRBV27, the J call TRBJ1-6; TRBD1 is a possible D gene (5 bases). Trimming pared 1 base from V and 4 bases from J, leaving 14 bases between. The V gene's germline CDR1 is MNHEY and CDR2 SMNVEV (reference sequence). CDR3 length equals 17 residues. In DNA, the CDR3 is TGTGCCAGCAGTTTATATCAGGGCCTCCCTTATAATTCACCCCTCCACTTT. Translating gives CASSLYQGLPYNSPLHF.

V and J are TRBV6-2 or TRBV6-3 and TRBJ1-1; TRBD1 might be the D (5 bases). This CDR3 has 13 amino acids. The V end lost 4 bases, the J end lost 5 bases, and 11 bases lay between the germline ends. Germline V CDR1 and CDR2: MNHEY, SVGEGT. CDR3: CASSFAGRTEAFF. CDR3 DNA: TGTGCCAGCAGTTTTGCAGGGCGAACTGAAGCTTTCTTT.

The chain recombines TRBV7-9 with TRBJ1-3; TRBD1 agrees at 7 bases. Trimming at V came to 5 bases and at J to 8 bases, leaving 9 bases not matched to a gene. Per the germline V gene, CDR1 is SEHNR and CDR2 is FQNEAQ (reference sequence). There are 14 residues in the CDR3. CDR3 sequence (DNA): TGTGCCAGCAGCCCGACCTCTACAGGGGACACCATATATTTT. This encodes CASSPTSTGDTIYF.

J is TRBJ1-2 and V is TRBV4-1; 7 nucleotides line up with TRBD1. V lost 2 bases to trimming and J lost 8 bases; unmatched junction nucleotides: 5. This CDR3 is built from 13 residues. Germline lookup yields CDR1 MGHRA and CDR2 YSYEKL. In DNA form, the CDR3 reads TGCGCCAGCAGCCAAACCAGGGGGTGGGGCTACACCTTC. As protein: CASSQTRGWGYTF.

This clone appeared a single time. CDR3 protein: CASARDSRNSPLHF. The DNA of the CDR3 is TGTGCCAGCGCACGGGACAGTCGCAATTCACCCCTCCACTTT. This chain joins TRBV2 and TRBJ1-6; 7 nucleotides agree with TRBD1. The trim removed 8 bases at V and 7 bases at J, leaving 8 bases unmatched. Germline V gene data show CDR1 as SNHLY and CDR2 as FYNNEI. The CDR3 is 14 residues long. Supplemented by reference TRBV2 and TRBJ1-6, the full variable domain reads EPEVTQTPSHQVTQMGQEVILRCVPISNHLYFYWYRQILGQKVEFLVSFYNNEISEKSEIFDDQFSVERPDGSNFTLKIRSTKLEDSAMYFCASARDSRNSPLHFGNGTRLTVT.

Here the CDR3 DNA reads TGCGCCAGCAGCCGTACAGTTAACTCCTATGGCTACACCTTC. It yields the protein CASSRTVNSYGYTF. This chain uses TRBV4-3 with TRBJ1-2; no clear D gene. Per germline, CDR1 LGHNA and CDR2 YSLEER. With 4 bases removed from V and 4 bases from J, the gap between germline ends came to 13 bases. The CDR3 covers 14 residues.

This sequence joins TRBV28 and TRBJ1-1; D unclear. V lost 5 bases and J lost 2, with 15 bases in between. The CDR3 extends over 15 amino acids. CDR1 is MDHEN, CDR2 SYDVKM, per germline. CDR3 sequence: CASSIIRGINTEAFF. The CDR3, as DNA: TGTGCCAGCAGTATCATCAGAGGTATTAACACTGAAGCTTTCTTT.

The chain has TRBV6-2 or TRBV6-3 and TRBJ1-5; 9 positions match TRBD1. Per germline, CDR1 MNHEY and CDR2 SVGEGT. The CDR3 is 15 amino acids. The V segment lost 4 bases and the J segment 3 bases; nucleotides outside the gene matches: 4. CDR3 nucleotide sequence: TGTGCCAGCAGTTCCGGACAGGGGAACAATCAGCCCCAGCATTTT. Protein product: CASSSGQGNNQPQHF.

The V gene is TRBV6-2 or TRBV6-3, the J gene TRBJ2-3; D gene ambiguous. The CDR3 contains 16 residues. Germline CDR1 MNHEY, CDR2 SVGEGT. The V gene lost 2 bases and the J gene lost 0 bases, with 12 bases spanning the gap. The CDR3: CASSYGGRTSTDTQYF. For the CDR3, the DNA is TGTGCCAGCAGTTACGGCGGCAGAACTAGCACAGATACGCAGTATTTT.

CDR3 loop: CASSLEQGFNEQFF. In nucleotides, the CDR3 is TGCGCCAGCAGCTTGGAACAGGGATTCAATGAGCAGTTCTTC. The rearrangement links TRBV5-1 to TRBJ2-1, with D perhaps matching TRBD1 (6 bases). Germline CDR1 is SGHRS and CDR2 is YFSETQ. This CDR3 has 14 amino acids. Deletions cut 0 bases from V and 6 bases from J, with 10 bases between.

The chain couples TRBV29-1 to TRBJ1-2, with D unresolved. Germline V gene data show CDR1 as SQVTM and CDR2 as ANQGSEA. V shed 1 base and J shed 0 bases, with 9 bases lying between them. The CDR3 length is 14 residues. CDR3 protein: CSVEVPEANYGYTF. CDR3 coding DNA: TGCAGCGTTGAAGTCCCAGAGGCTAACTATGGCTACACCTTC.

V gene TRBV15 combines with J gene TRBJ1-1; 10 bases agree with TRBD1. The CDR3 runs to 15 residues. V was clipped by 4 bases and J by 3 bases; unmatched bases: 5. CDR1 and CDR2 from the germline V gene are LNHNV and YYDKDF (reference sequence). This CDR3 is CATSKGQGGDTEAFF. DNA for the CDR3: TGTGCCACCAGCAAAGGACAGGGGGGGGACACTGAAGCTTTCTTT.

The V gene is TRBV3-1 (or the pseudogene TRBV3-2), the J gene TRBJ1-1, with D possibly being TRBD1 (6 bases). This CDR3 region has 14 residues. Germline CDR1 LGHDT, CDR2 YNNKEL (reference sequence). The ends were cut back, 4 bases at V and 1 base at J, with 10 bases in the middle. In DNA form, the CDR3 reads TGTGCCAGCAGCCTGACAGGAAAGAACACTGAAGCTTTCTTT. Its translation: CASSLTGKNTEAFF.

In DNA form, the CDR3 reads TGTGCCTGGAGTGAGCTCAGGCGGGGAGAGAGCTCCTACGAGCAGTACTTC. Translating it yields CAWSELRRGESSYEQYF. The chain employs TRBV30 and TRBJ2-7; D is perhaps TRBD2 (6 bases). V was shortened by 1 base and J by 0 bases, with 19 bases between the two germline ends. This CDR3 is 17 amino acids long. Germline CDR1 is GTSNPN and CDR2 is SVGIG (reference sequence).